This T cell receptor beta chain appears in the sequencing data of a study of blood T cell repertoires in COVID-19. Study background: The samples span acute and convalescent COVID-19 from the United States, Italy and Spain. T cells, B-cell-depleted T cells, or PBMCs supplied cDNA or gDNA.

As originally analysed: Reference gene primer amplification yielded estimated nucleated cell counts. The protocol was immunoSEQ multiplex PCR, while the TCRdb copy is restricted to in-frame clones and leaves out a portion. That table gives V, J and clone size, and the DNA gave D and trimming. The sample has just over 15,000 clones; over 80% are singletons. Losses at the gene ends were 8 bases for V and 10 bases for J; bases not matched to a gene: 13. This CDR3 has 14 residues. CDR1 and CDR2 (germline): LGHNA, YSLEER. This clone was seen a handful of times. The receptor comes from a human donor in a cohort sampled during active COVID-19. Sequencing was done on a sample of peripheral blood. V gene TRBV4-3 combines with J gene TRBJ1-4, with TRBD1 identical over 7 bases. CDR3 loop: CASREGAAMGKLFF. The DNA of the CDR3 is TGCGCCAGCCGGGAGGGGGCGGCTATGGGAAAACTGTTTTTT.